Each of the 20 T cell receptor beta chains below was sequenced from the same sample in a study of T cell responses to AZD1222 COVID-19 vaccine. Assay: immunoSEQ multiplex PCR; the TCRdb copy retains only in-frame clones and omits some. Among about 100,000 clones, roughly 85% were seen once, and the ten largest hold around 5.9%. Specimen: peripheral blood, collected on day 0 of AZD1222 vaccination. These receptor sequences come from an adult in good health.

V gene TRBV5-1 combines with J gene TRBJ2-5; either TRBD1 or TRBD2 may supply D (5 bases each). Germline CDR1 SGHRS, CDR2 YFSETQ. V was clipped by 0 bases and J by 5 bases, with 8 bases between them. The CDR3 extends over 13 amino acids. This chain's CDR3 is CASSLGGEETQYF. CDR3 DNA sequence: TGCGCCAGCAGCTTGGGAGGGGAGGAGACCCAGTACTTC. The full variable domain, in which reference TRBV5-1 and TRBJ2-5 provide the parts outside the CDR3, is KAGVTQTPRYLIKTRGQQVTLSCSPISGHRSVSWYQQTPGQGLQFLFEYFSETQRNKGNFPGRFSGRQFSNSRSEMNVSTLELGDSALYLCASSLGGEETQYFGPGTRLLVL.

V gene TRBV11-2 combines with J gene TRBJ1-1; D gene unclear. The CDR3 loop spans 14 amino acids. Germline CDR1 is SGHAT and CDR2 is FQNNGV. The V end was cut by 8 bases, the J end by 0 bases, with 13 bases between. This CDR3 is CASVGDLMNTEAFF. CDR3 sequence (DNA): TGTGCCAGCGTGGGTGATCTCATGAACACTGAAGCTTTCTTT.

The chain links TRBV6-5 to TRBJ1-1; no clear D gene. The V end was cut by 2 bases, the J end by 1 base, with 5 bases between. Germline CDR1 and CDR2: MNHEY and SVGAGI. The CDR3 length is 13 residues. CDR3 sequence (DNA): TGTGCCAGCAGTTACGCTGGGAACACTGAAGCTTTCTTT. Translating gives CASSYAGNTEAFF.

The V and J genes are TRBV30 and TRBJ1-3; D not certain. Germline CDR1 GTSNPN, CDR2 SVGIG (reference sequence). V was cut by 2 bases and J by 0 bases, with 5 bases left in between. The CDR3 extends over 13 amino acids. CDR3 protein: CAWSPSSGNTIYF. The CDR3, as DNA: TGTGCCTGGAGTCCGTCCTCTGGAAACACCATATATTTT.

The chain employs TRBV2 and TRBJ1-2; weak D call: TRBD1 (6 bases). This CDR3 is 13 amino acids long. The V gene lost 6 bases and the J gene lost 5 bases, with 13 bases spanning the gap. Germline CDR1 SNHLY, CDR2 FYNNEI. The CDR3 nucleotides read TGTGCCAGCAGAGCGGGACACCAATATGGCTACACCTTC. Its translation: CASRAGHQYGYTF.

This clone was seen only once. The chain recombines TRBV2 with TRBJ2-7, with D possibly being TRBD2 (7 bases). Germline-derived CDR1 and CDR2 are SNHLY and FYNNEI. The CDR3 has 13 amino acids. The V gene lost 8 bases and the J gene lost 7 bases, with 18 bases spanning the gap. The CDR3 sequence is CASCSGGGWEQYF. The DNA of the CDR3 is TGTGCCAGCTGTTCGGGGGGCGGTTGGGAGCAGTACTTC. The full variable domain, rest sourced from reference TRBV2 and TRBJ2-7, is EPEVTQTPSHQVTQMGQEVILRCVPISNHLYFYWYRQILGQKVEFLVSFYNNEISEKSEIFDDQFSVERPDGSNFTLKIRSTKLEDSAMYFCASCSGGGWEQYFGPGTRLTVT.

This clone is a singleton in its sample. This CDR3 is CASSPKWLAFSYNEQFF. CDR3 nucleotides: TGTGCCAGCAGCCCCAAGTGGCTAGCGTTCTCCTACAATGAGCAGTTCTTC. The chain joins TRBV3-1 (or the pseudogene TRBV3-2) to TRBJ2-1; weak D call: TRBD2 (6 bases). CDR3 length: 17 residues. The germline V gene encodes CDR1 LGHDT and CDR2 YNNKEL (reference sequence). V was shortened by 4 bases and J by 0 bases, with 16 bases between the two germline ends.

This chain joins TRBV9 and TRBJ2-1, with TRBD2 matching 9 bases. The CDR3 sequence is 16 residues long. Germline loops: CDR1 SGDLS, CDR2 YYNGEE. J lost 5 bases, V lost 3 bases, and 9 bases had no gene match. CDR3 loop: CASSARLAEGNNEQFF. DNA for the CDR3: TGTGCCAGCAGCGCCAGACTAGCGGAGGGGAACAATGAGCAGTTCTTC.

The V gene is TRBV19, the J gene TRBJ2-6, with no clear D. The CDR3 is 16 residues long. Trimming pared 1 base from V and 1 base from J, leaving 8 bases between. CDR1 is LNHDA and CDR2 is SQIVND in the germline V gene (reference sequence). The CDR3 is CASSIGVLSGANVLTF. CDR3 sequence (DNA): TGTGCCAGTAGTATAGGGGTTCTGTCTGGGGCCAACGTCCTGACTTTC.

The chain carries TRBV5-5 and TRBJ2-7, with D possibly called TRBD1 or TRBD2 (5 bases each). The germline gives CDR1 SGHKS, CDR2 YYEKEE (reference sequence). The CDR3 loop spans 14 amino acids. V was pared by 0 bases and J by 3 bases, with 10 bases between. The CDR3 DNA reads as TGTGCCAGCAGCTTGGTTCTGGGGGACTACGAGCAGTACTTC. Its protein product is CASSLVLGDYEQYF.

The chain couples TRBV30 to TRBJ1-6; TRBD1 matches at 11 bases. The CDR3 consists of 15 residues. Germline CDR1 reads GTSNPN; CDR2 reads SVGIG (reference sequence). V shed 1 base, J shed 6 bases, and the junction held 2 bases outside the gene matches. As DNA, the CDR3 is TGTGCCTGGAGTGGGGGACAGGGGGTTAATTCACCCCTCCACTTT. Its protein product is CAWSGGQGVNSPLHF.

The gene calls are TRBV7-2 and TRBJ2-7; TRBD2 matches at 10 bases. This CDR3 is 17 amino acids long. Germline V gives CDR1 SGHTA, CDR2 FQGNSA. With 5 bases clipped from V and 1 base from J, the junction kept 11 bases outside the gene matches. CDR3 DNA: TGTGCCAGCAGCCCCTACTTAGCGGGGGGCTTATCCTACGAGCAGTACTTC. As protein: CASSPYLAGGLSYEQYF.

The genes are TRBV25-1 and TRBJ2-7; TRBD1 is a possible D gene (6 bases). This CDR3 spans 14 amino acids. CDR1 is MGHDK, CDR2 SYGVNS, per germline. Trimming cost V 6 bases and J 2 bases, with 14 bases left between them. CDR3 sequence: CASSPQGLTYEQYF. The CDR3 coding sequence is TGTGCCAGCAGCCCCCAGGGGCTTACCTACGAGCAGTACTTC.

The chain has TRBV2 and TRBJ2-5; no definite D call. The V and J ends lost 6 bases and 2 bases respectively, with 10 bases between them. This CDR3 has 13 residues. Looked up from germline, CDR1 is SNHLY and CDR2 is FYNNEI. The CDR3 sequence: CASSRAVQETQYF. CDR3 nucleotides: TGTGCCAGCAGCCGCGCGGTACAAGAGACCCAGTACTTC.

This sequence joins TRBV6-5 and TRBJ1-1; D not certain. Germline assignment: CDR1 MNHEY and CDR2 SVGAGI. The CDR3 runs to 13 residues. V was shortened by 10 bases and J by 0 bases, with 12 bases between the two germline ends. The CDR3 loop reads CATTGQMNTEAFF. The CDR3 DNA reads TGTGCCACCACGGGCCAGATGAACACTGAAGCTTTCTTT.

DNA of the CDR3: TGTGCCAGCAGCCAAGGAGCTAGCGGGTACGAGCAGTACTTC. Protein product: CASSQGASGYEQYF. The V gene is TRBV3-1 (or the pseudogene TRBV3-2), the J gene TRBJ2-7, with 8 bases aligning to TRBD2. Germline loops: CDR1 LGHDT, CDR2 YNNKEL (reference sequence). The CDR3 totals 14 residues. Trimming removed 1 base from V and 4 bases from J; junction bases left unmatched: 3.

The chain carries TRBV24-1 and TRBJ2-7; 10 bases are shared with TRBD2. Germline CDR1 KGHDR, CDR2 SFDVKD. V shed 4 bases, J shed 5 bases, and the junction held 7 bases outside the gene matches. The CDR3 totals 15 residues. DNA of the CDR3: TGTGCCACCAGTGAATCCGGGACTAGCGTTAACGAGCAGTACTTC. Its translation is CATSESGTSVNEQYF.

The rearrangement links TRBV18 to TRBJ1-6, with TRBD1 matching over 8 bases. V lost 4 bases and J lost 7; bases outside the gene matches: 6. This CDR3 is 15 amino acids long. The germline CDR1 and CDR2 sequences are KGHSH and LQKENI. The CDR3 protein is CASSLPTGVNSPLHF. As DNA, the CDR3 is TGTGCCAGCTCACTACCGACAGGGGTGAATTCACCCCTCCACTTT.

The rearrangement joins TRBV15 to TRBJ2-7, with unresolved D. Trimming pared 0 bases from V and 2 bases from J, leaving 5 bases between. CDR3 length: 13 residues. Germline V gene lookup returns CDR1 LNHNV and CDR2 YYDKDF (reference sequence). The chain's CDR3 is CATSRDGTYEQYF. In nucleotides, the CDR3 is TGTGCCACCAGCAGAGATGGTACCTACGAGCAGTACTTC.

The chain combines TRBV7-8 with TRBJ1-1; 7 bases fit TRBD1. J gave up 2 bases and V 5 bases, and 17 bases lay outside the gene matches. The CDR3 has 18 amino acids. The germline V gene encodes CDR1 SGHVS and CDR2 FQNEAQ. The CDR3 reads CASSPDRVPTLTNTEAFF. The CDR3 DNA sequence: TGTGCCAGCAGCCCAGACAGGGTCCCTACCCTTACCAACACTGAAGCTTTCTTT.